One and the same sample provided the 17 T cell receptor beta chains below, sequenced in a study of cytomegalovirus exposure and HLA in healthy donors. Primers: 60 Vbeta forward and 13 Jbeta reverse. The table came from immunoSEQ multiplex PCR; TCRdb's copy has only in-frame clones and leaves some out. The repertoire consists of about 270,000 clones, with roughly two thirds occurring once and the leading ten covering 2% to 2.5%. The sample was PBMCs. These receptors all stem from a female donor in good health and CMV-seronegative.

This clone was counted a single time. A read error may produce the germline difference seen at one junction end. This chain uses TRBV28 with TRBJ2-7; D is possibly TRBD1 (7 bases). The CDR3 has 11 residues. Per germline, CDR1 MDHEN and CDR2 SYDVKM. CDR3 coding DNA: TGTGCCAGCAGTTTGGCAGGGGGGTTCAACTTC. It codes for CASSLAGGFNF.

The gene calls are TRBV28 and TRBJ2-7; the match to TRBD1 covers 9 bases. Germline-derived CDR1 and CDR2 are MDHEN and SYDVKM. Trimming took 8 bases from V and 0 from J; bases not matched to a gene: 14. The CDR3 sequence is 17 residues long. The CDR3 reads CASWSDRGYRLSYEQYF. The CDR3 DNA reads as TGTGCCAGCTGGTCGGACAGGGGTTATCGGCTCTCCTACGAGCAGTACTTC.

The chain combines TRBV5-1 with TRBJ2-3; 9 bases are a match to TRBD2. This CDR3 has 17 residues. Per germline, CDR1 SGHRS and CDR2 YFSETQ. V lost 1 base to trimming and J lost 3 bases; unmatched junction nucleotides: 9. The DNA of the CDR3 is TGCGCCAGCAGCTTGTTTCGCGGGAGGGCCGGGACAGATACGCAGTATTTT. This sequence encodes CASSLFRGRAGTDTQYF.

This clone was counted between two and nine times. The V call is TRBV4-1, the J call TRBJ2-1, with 12 bases aligning to TRBD2. CDR3 length equals 19 residues. The germline gives CDR1 MGHRA, CDR2 YSYEKL. The trim removed 0 bases at V and 1 base at J, leaving 7 bases unmatched. The CDR3 sequence: CASSQDRTSGIRSYNEQFF. The CDR3 DNA follows: TGCGCCAGCAGCCAAGATAGGACTAGCGGGATCCGATCCTACAATGAGCAGTTCTTC.

This clone turned up a few times. Its ends do not fully match the called genes, so a read error is possible. The chain links TRBV7-7 to TRBJ2-2, with 7 bases fitting TRBD1. Germline CDR1 reads SSHAT; CDR2 reads FNYEAQ (reference sequence). The CDR3 consists of 16 residues. CDR3 in amino acids: CASSLRQGVNTGELFF. The CDR3 bases are TGTGCTAGCAGCTTAAGACAGGGAGTGAACACCGGGGAGCTGTTTTTT.

The gene calls are TRBV6-5 and TRBJ1-1; TRBD1 matches at 8 bases. This CDR3 has 14 amino acids. V shed 2 bases, J shed 5 bases, and the junction held 4 bases outside the gene matches. Germline V gene data show CDR1 as MNHEY and CDR2 as SVGAGI. CDR3 sequence: CASSYGRTGTEAFF. For the CDR3, the DNA is TGTGCCAGCAGTTACGGGAGGACAGGGACTGAAGCTTTCTTT.

A single count supports this clone. V usage is TRBV2 and J usage is TRBJ2-1, with D possibly being TRBD2 (6 bases). V shed 7 bases and J shed 1 base, with 14 bases lying between them. The CDR3 runs 15 residues. The V gene's germline CDR1 is SNHLY and CDR2 FYNNEI. The CDR3 sequence: CASTAGWGSYNEQFF. The CDR3 DNA reads TGTGCCAGCACGGCGGGATGGGGGTCCTACAATGAGCAGTTCTTC.

V and J are TRBV7-2 and TRBJ1-3, with no clear D. The V gene's germline CDR1 is SGHTA and CDR2 FQGNSA. The CDR3 has 14 amino acids. Trimming took off 5 bases at V and 1 base at J, with 9 bases between the two ends. CDR3: CASSTYISGNTIYF. The CDR3 DNA sequence: TGTGCCAGCAGCACTTATATTTCTGGAAACACCATATATTTT.

The chain is built from TRBV5-4 and TRBJ2-3; D possibly corresponds to TRBD2 (5 bases). There are 15 residues in the CDR3. The V gene's germline CDR1 is SGHNT and CDR2 YYREEE (reference sequence). Trimming cost V 0 bases and J 2 bases, with 10 bases left between them. The CDR3, as DNA: TGTGCCAGCAGCTTGGCGTCGGGATTCACAGATACGCAGTATTTT. Its protein product is CASSLASGFTDTQYF.

This clone was detected a few times. The V and J genes are TRBV27 and TRBJ2-1; TRBD1 is a possible D gene (5 bases). In germline, CDR1 is MNHEY, CDR2 SMNVEV (reference sequence). Between the trimmed V and J ends, which lost 2 bases and 2 bases, there was a span of 10 bases. The CDR3 runs 15 residues. The CDR3 nucleotides are TGTGCCAGCAGTTTAGAAGGGGCCCCCTACAATGAGCAGTTCTTC. Translation gives CASSLEGAPYNEQFF.

This rearrangement joins TRBV6-6 to TRBJ1-4; 7 bases match TRBD1. This CDR3 is built from 13 residues. Trimming cost V 4 bases and J 5 bases; bases outside gene matches: 1. CDR1 and CDR2 from the germline V gene are MNHNY and SVGAGI (reference sequence). CDR3: CASSSTGNEKLFF. CDR3 coding DNA: TGTGCCAGCAGTTCGACAGGGAATGAAAAACTGTTTTTT.

The chain has TRBV30 and TRBJ2-1; 9 positions agree with TRBD2. The V and J ends lost 1 base and 8 bases, in that order; junction bases with no gene match: 12. From germline, CDR1 is GTSNPN and CDR2 SVGIG (reference sequence). The CDR3 totals 16 residues. The CDR3 sequence: CAWSAAGGPVRDEQFF. CDR3 DNA sequence: TGTGCCTGGAGTGCGGCGGGGGGGCCGGTTAGGGATGAGCAGTTCTTC.

This clone has only a few counts. The rearrangement links TRBV5-1 to TRBJ2-7, with D unclear. Germline CDR1 SGHRS, CDR2 YFSETQ. V dropped 0 bases and J dropped 0 bases, with 10 bases sitting between them. The CDR3 loop spans 15 amino acids. CDR3 loop: CASSLDMTSSYEQYF. In DNA form, the CDR3 reads TGCGCCAGCAGCTTGGATATGACAAGCTCCTACGAGCAGTACTTC.

This clone came up a few times. This CDR3 is CASSLSRNTEAFF. The CDR3 DNA sequence: TGTGCCAGCAGCTTAAGTAGGAACACTGAAGCTTTCTTT. This chain uses TRBV11-3 with TRBJ1-1; D ambiguous. There are 13 residues in the CDR3. Per the germline V gene, CDR1 is SGHNT and CDR2 is YENEEA. V was clipped by 2 bases and J by 1 base, with 5 bases between them.

The J gene is TRBJ2-7, the V gene TRBV28; possible D gene TRBD2, 7 bases. CDR3 length: 12 residues. CDR1 and CDR2 from the germline V gene are MDHEN and SYDVKM. The CDR3 bases are TGTGCGAGCGGGACAAGGATGTACGAGCAGTACTTC. Amino acid sequence: CASGTRMYEQYF.

Only one count was recorded for this clone. CDR3 residues: CASSPRVLSYEQYF. CDR3 DNA: TGCGCCAGCAGCCCCCGGGTCCTTTCCTACGAGCAGTACTTC. The chain couples TRBV5-1 to TRBJ2-7, with unresolved D. CDR1 SGHRS and CDR2 YFSETQ come from the germline V gene. Trimming removed 4 bases from V and 1 base from J, with 12 bases in between. The CDR3 sequence is 14 residues long.

The V and J genes are TRBV9 and TRBJ2-5, with 8 positions matching TRBD2. The last part of the DNA fits TRBJ2-7 better; the J call may be wrong. Germline lookup yields CDR1 SGDLS and CDR2 YYNGEE. The CDR3 loop spans 15 amino acids. For the CDR3, the DNA is TGTGCCAGCAGCGTACTAGCGGGTAACTCCTACGAGCAGTACTTC. Encoded protein: CASSVLAGNSYEQYF.